This entry describes one TCR beta chain. The junction departs from the called germline gene at one end, perhaps through a read error. This entry comes from a study of shared clonotypes between healthy human individuals. TCRdb keeps only in-frame clones here, not all; method: immunoSEQ multiplex PCR. The sample shows roughly 2.5 million clones, approximately 90% of them seen only once. This CDR3 comprises 15 residues. CDR1 is SEHNR and CDR2 is FQNEAQ in the germline V gene (reference sequence). The TCR originated in a man between 18 and 29 years old in good health. This chain connects TRBV7-9 to TRBJ1-2, with 8 nucleotides matching TRBD1. The sample was naive CD4+ T cells sorted from blood. Subset defined: CD45RA+ positively selected. CDR3 in amino acids: CASSVAGTGVFGYTF. CDR3 nucleotides: TGTGCCAGCAGCGTAGCCGGGACAGGCGTATTTGGCTACACCTTC.